A single sample is the source of the 12 T cell receptor beta chains below, sequenced in a study of Graves' ophthalmopathy and Graves' hyperthyroidism. The sequenced template was RNA, covering the TCR beta CDR3 region. Amplification began with first-round RT-PCR using HTBI primers, then second-round multiplex PCR was performed. TCRdb used MiXCR to reprocess the multiplex PCR reads, holding one entry per CDR3 protein. In the table there are about 240,000 distinct CDR3 sequences, about 47% of which are singletons. The specimen sequenced was peripheral blood. The source is an adult man with Graves' ophthalmopathy.

J is TRBJ1-1 and V is TRBV5-6; no firm D call. V was trimmed by 3 bases and J by 1 base, leaving 4 bases between them. This CDR3 has 12 residues. The germline V gene encodes CDR1 SGHDT and CDR2 YYEEEE. CDR3 DNA: TGTGCCAGCAGCTCGTCGAACACTGAAGCTTTCTTT. It yields the protein CASSSSNTEAFF.

This clonotype was detected many times. The V gene is TRBV29-1, the J gene TRBJ1-5; D not certain. In germline, CDR1 is SQVTM, CDR2 ANQGSEA. Trimming removed 0 bases at V and 4 bases at J, with 7 bases between. The CDR3 is made up of 13 amino acids. The CDR3: CSVEEGPNQPQHF. CDR3 nucleotides: TGCAGCGTTGAAGAAGGGCCGAATCAGCCCCAGCATTTT.

This chain joins TRBV5-8 and TRBJ2-2; D is possibly TRBD1 (6 bases). The CDR3 is 16 residues long. V lost 4 bases and J 2 bases, leaving 15 bases between the germline ends. Per the germline V gene, CDR1 is SGHTS and CDR2 is YDEGEE. In DNA, the CDR3 is TGTGCCAGCAGCCAGGTGATGGGACATAACACCGGGGAGCTGTTTTTT. Its protein product is CASSQVMGHNTGELFF.

This clonotype was seen more than once but under ten times. The V call is TRBV6-1, the J call TRBJ2-7; D not resolved. V was shortened by 4 bases and J by 5 bases, with 9 bases between the two germline ends. Germline lookup yields CDR1 MNHNS and CDR2 SASEGT. CDR3 length: 12 amino acids. CDR3: CASSAVGHEQYF. The CDR3 DNA is TGTGCCAGCAGTGCCGTTGGACACGAGCAGTACTTC.

V gene TRBV14 combines with J gene TRBJ1-1, with D unresolved. V was clipped by 1 base and J by 4 bases, with 7 bases between them. Germline V gene lookup returns CDR1 SGHDN and CDR2 FVKESK. This CDR3 has 13 residues. The CDR3 DNA sequence: TGTGCCAGCAGCCAAGCTCGGCTCACTGAAGCTTTCTTT. Protein: CASSQARLTEAFF.

The rearrangement uses TRBV9 and TRBJ1-5, with a weak D call TRBD1 (5 bases). Germline lookup yields CDR1 SGDLS and CDR2 YYNGEE. The CDR3 has 13 amino acids. Between the trimmed V and J ends, which lost 5 bases and 7 bases, there was a span of 13 bases. The CDR3 nucleotides are TGTGCCAGCAGTGAATTGGGGGGGCAGCCCCAGCATTTT. Amino acids: CASSELGGQPQHF.

The V call is TRBV7-6, the J call TRBJ2-7; 9 nucleotides match TRBD1. CDR3 size: 16 residues. The junction had 12 bases not matched to a gene; V was cut back by 4 bases and J by 5 bases. The V gene's germline CDR1 is SGHVS and CDR2 FNYEAQ. CDR3 sequence: CASSSHFRGQGNEQYF. In DNA form, the CDR3 reads TGTGCCAGCAGCTCTCACTTTCGGGGACAGGGAAACGAGCAGTACTTC. The variable domain in full, completed from reference TRBV7-6 and TRBJ2-7, reads GAGVSQSPRYKVTKRGQDVALRCDPISGHVSLYWYRQALGQGPEFLTYFNYEAQQDKSGLPNDRFSAERPEGSISTLTIQRTEQRDSAMYRCASSSHFRGQGNEQYFGPGTRLTVT.

CDR3 sequence: CASSVGSTSYEQYF. The CDR3 DNA follows: TGTGCCAGCAGCGTAGGAAGTACTTCCTACGAGCAGTACTTC. J is TRBJ2-7 and V is TRBV9, with D uncertain. Germline lookup yields CDR1 SGDLS and CDR2 YYNGEE. V lost 0 bases and J lost 1, with 8 bases in between. This CDR3 comprises 14 residues.

The chain couples TRBV3-1 to TRBJ2-7; weak D call: TRBD1 (6 bases). The ends were cut back, 1 base at V and 6 bases at J, with 16 bases in the middle. CDR1 LGHDT and CDR2 YNNKEL come from the germline V gene (reference sequence). CDR3 size: 15 residues. The CDR3 nucleotides read TGTGCCAGCAGCCAAGGGGCAGGGGCGCGAGGCGAGCAGTACTTC. This encodes CASSQGAGARGEQYF.

This clonotype has just a few counts. This sequence joins TRBV3-1 and TRBJ1-4, with 7 bases lining up with TRBD1. Per germline, CDR1 LGHDT and CDR2 YNNKEL (reference sequence). The trim removed 4 bases at V and 7 bases at J, leaving 6 bases unmatched. The CDR3 spans 14 residues. For the CDR3, the DNA is TGTGCCAGCAGCCGAGACAGGGTTGCTGAAAAACTGTTTTTT. Amino acids: CASSRDRVAEKLFF.

In DNA, the CDR3 is TGCAGCGCAGCACGGGACAGGGGGAGGTACGAGCAGTACTTC. Translation gives CSAARDRGRYEQYF. This sequence joins TRBV29-1 and TRBJ2-7; 11 nucleotides agree with TRBD1. Germline trimming cut 7 bases from V and 4 bases from J; bases unmatched to any gene: 9. Germline V gene data show CDR1 as SQVTM and CDR2 as ANQGSEA. This CDR3 region has 14 residues.

The table lists this clonotype with a count of one. This chain connects TRBV7-9 to TRBJ1-1; the D gene is possibly TRBD1 (5 bases). This CDR3 has 14 amino acids. Trimming took off 5 bases at V and 4 bases at J, with 14 bases between the two ends. Germline V gene data show CDR1 as SEHNR and CDR2 as FQNEAQ (reference sequence). DNA of the CDR3: TGTGCCAGCAGCATGTGGGGGGAAGTCACTGAAGCTTTCTTT. This gives the protein CASSMWGEVTEAFF.